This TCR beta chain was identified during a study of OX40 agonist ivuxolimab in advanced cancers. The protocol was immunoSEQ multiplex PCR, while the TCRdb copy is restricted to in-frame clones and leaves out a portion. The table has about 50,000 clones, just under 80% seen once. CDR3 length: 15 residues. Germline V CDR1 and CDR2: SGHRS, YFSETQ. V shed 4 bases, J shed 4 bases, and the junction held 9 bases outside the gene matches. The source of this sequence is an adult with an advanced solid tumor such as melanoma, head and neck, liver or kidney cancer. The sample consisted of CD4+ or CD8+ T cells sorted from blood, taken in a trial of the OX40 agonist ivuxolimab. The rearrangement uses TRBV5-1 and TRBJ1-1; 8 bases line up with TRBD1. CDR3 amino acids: CASSQLQGGRTEAFF. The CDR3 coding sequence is TGCGCCAGCAGCCAATTACAGGGGGGACGCACTGAAGCTTTCTTT.